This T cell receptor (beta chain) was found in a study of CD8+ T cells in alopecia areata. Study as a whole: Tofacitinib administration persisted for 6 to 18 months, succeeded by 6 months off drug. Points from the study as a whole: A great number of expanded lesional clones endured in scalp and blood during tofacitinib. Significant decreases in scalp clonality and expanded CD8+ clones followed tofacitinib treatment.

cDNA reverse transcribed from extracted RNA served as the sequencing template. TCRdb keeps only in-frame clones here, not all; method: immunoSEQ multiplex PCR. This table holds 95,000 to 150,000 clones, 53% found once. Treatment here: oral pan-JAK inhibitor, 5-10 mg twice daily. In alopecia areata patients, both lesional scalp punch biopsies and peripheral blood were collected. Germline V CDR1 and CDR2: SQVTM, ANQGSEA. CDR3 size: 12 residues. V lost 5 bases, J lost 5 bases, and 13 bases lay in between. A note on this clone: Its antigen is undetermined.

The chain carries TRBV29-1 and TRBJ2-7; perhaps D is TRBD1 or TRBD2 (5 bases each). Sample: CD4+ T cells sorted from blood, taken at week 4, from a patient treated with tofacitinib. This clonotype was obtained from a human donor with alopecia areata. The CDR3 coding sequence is TGCAGCGTTATCCGGGGCGTCCACGAGCAGTACTTC. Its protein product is CSVIRGVHEQYF.